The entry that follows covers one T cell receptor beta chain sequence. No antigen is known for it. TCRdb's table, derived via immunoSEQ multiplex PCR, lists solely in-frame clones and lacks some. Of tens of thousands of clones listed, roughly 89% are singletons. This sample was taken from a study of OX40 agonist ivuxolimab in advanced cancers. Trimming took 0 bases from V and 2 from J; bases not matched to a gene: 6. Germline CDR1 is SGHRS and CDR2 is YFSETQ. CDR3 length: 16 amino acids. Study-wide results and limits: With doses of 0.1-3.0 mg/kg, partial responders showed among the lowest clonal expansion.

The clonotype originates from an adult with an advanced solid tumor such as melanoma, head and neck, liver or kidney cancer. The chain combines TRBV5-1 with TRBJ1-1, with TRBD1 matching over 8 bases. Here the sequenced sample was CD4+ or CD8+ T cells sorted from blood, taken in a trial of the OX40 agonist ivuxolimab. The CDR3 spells CASSLERTGINTEAFF. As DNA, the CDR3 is TGCGCCAGCAGCTTGGAACGGACAGGGATCAACACTGAAGCTTTCTTT.